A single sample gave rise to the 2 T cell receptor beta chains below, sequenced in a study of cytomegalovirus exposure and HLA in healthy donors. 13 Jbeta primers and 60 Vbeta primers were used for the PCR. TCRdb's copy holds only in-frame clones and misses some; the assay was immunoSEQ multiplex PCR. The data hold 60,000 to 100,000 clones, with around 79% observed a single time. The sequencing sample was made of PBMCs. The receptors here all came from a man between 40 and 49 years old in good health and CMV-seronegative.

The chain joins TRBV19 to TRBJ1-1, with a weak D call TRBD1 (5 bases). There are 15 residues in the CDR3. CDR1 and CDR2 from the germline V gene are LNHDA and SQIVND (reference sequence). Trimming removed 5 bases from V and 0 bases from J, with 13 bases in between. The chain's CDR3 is CASSSETVVNTEAFF. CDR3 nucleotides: TGTGCCAGTAGTTCCGAGACAGTAGTGAACACTGAAGCTTTCTTT.

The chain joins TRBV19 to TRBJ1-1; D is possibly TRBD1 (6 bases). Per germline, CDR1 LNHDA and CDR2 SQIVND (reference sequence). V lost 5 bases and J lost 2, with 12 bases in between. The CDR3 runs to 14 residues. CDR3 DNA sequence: TGTGCCAGTAGTGTATCACAGGGAAACACTGAAGCTTTCTTT. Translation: CASSVSQGNTEAFF.